Each of the 17 T cell receptor beta chains below was sequenced from the same sample in a study of OX40 agonist ivuxolimab in advanced cancers. Assay: immunoSEQ multiplex PCR; the TCRdb copy retains only in-frame clones and omits some. The sample contains about 54,000 clones, roughly 81% of which appear only once. Sequences were derived from CD4+ or CD8+ T cells sorted from blood, sampled in a trial of the OX40 agonist ivuxolimab. These receptors originate from an adult with an advanced solid tumor such as melanoma, head and neck, liver or kidney cancer.

The chain employs TRBV5-1 and TRBJ1-2; 8 nucleotides align to TRBD1. Unmatched junction bases numbered 4, after V lost 0 bases and J lost 3 bases. Germline V lookup: CDR1 SGHRS, CDR2 YFSETQ. There are 15 residues in the CDR3. The CDR3 coding sequence is TGCGCCAGCAGCTTGGCAGGGGGCGCCGACTATGGCTACACCTTC. Protein product: CASSLAGGADYGYTF.

J is TRBJ1-1 and V is TRBV29-1, with D possibly being TRBD1 (5 bases). V lost 5 bases, J lost 6 bases, and 13 bases lay in between. The CDR3 sequence is 12 residues long. CDR1 is SQVTM, CDR2 ANQGSEA, per germline. Here the CDR3 reads CSVFLRGSEAFF. Written as DNA, the CDR3 is TGCAGCGTTTTTTTGAGGGGCTCTGAAGCTTTCTTT.

V is TRBV29-1 and J is TRBJ2-7; 7 nucleotides agree with TRBD2. Trimming cost V 6 bases and J 0 bases; bases outside gene matches: 14. Germline CDR1 is SQVTM and CDR2 is ANQGSEA. The CDR3 covers 16 residues. DNA of the CDR3: TGCAGCGTGGAGGTGGGAGCGGGATCGGGCTCCTACGAGCAGTACTTC. It specifies CSVEVGAGSGSYEQYF.

This clone appeared once. The chain links TRBV5-4 to TRBJ2-3; TRBD2 matches 13 bases. Germline V lookup: CDR1 SGHNT, CDR2 YYREEE (reference sequence). The CDR3 is 16 amino acids. With V trimmed by 3 bases and J by 3 bases, 4 bases remained unmatched. In nucleotides, the CDR3 is TGTGCCAGCAGCTCTCCGGGACTAGCGGGAACAGATACGCAGTATTTT. Protein product: CASSSPGLAGTDTQYF. Based on the CDR3 plus reference TRBV5-4 and TRBJ2-3, the full variable domain is ETGVTQSPTHLIKTRGQQVTLRCSSQSGHNTVSWYQQALGQGPQFIFQYYREEENGRGNFPPRFSGLQFPNYSSELNVNALELDDSALYLCASSSPGLAGTDTQYFGPGTRLTVL.

This chain joins TRBV5-1 and TRBJ2-5, with D hard to call. The CDR3 runs 13 residues. Germline lookup yields CDR1 SGHRS and CDR2 YFSETQ. Trimming took off 0 bases at V and 5 bases at J, with 8 bases between the two ends. CDR3 nucleotides: TGCGCCAGCAGCTTGGGGGTCGGGGAGACCCAGTACTTC. This codes for CASSLGVGETQYF.

This sequence joins TRBV6-1 and TRBJ1-1; D unclear. The germline CDR1 and CDR2 sequences are MNHNS and SASEGT. Trimming cost V 0 bases and J 1 base, with 9 bases left between them. The CDR3 runs to 15 residues. In nucleotides, the CDR3 is TGTGCCAGCAGTGAAGCTGCGGACTGGAACACTGAAGCTTTCTTT. Amino acids: CASSEAADWNTEAFF.

The gene calls are TRBV19 and TRBJ2-4; D uncertain. The V gene lost 5 bases and the J gene lost 8 bases, with 13 bases spanning the gap. Germline lookup yields CDR1 LNHDA and CDR2 SQIVND (reference sequence). The CDR3 covers 13 residues. The CDR3 is CASSPSGVYIQYF. The DNA for the CDR3 is TGTGCCAGTAGTCCATCTGGAGTATACATTCAGTACTTC.

This chain uses TRBV28 with TRBJ1-5; D is unresolved. V dropped 6 bases and J dropped 8 bases, with 8 bases sitting between them. This CDR3 region has 11 residues. Germline V CDR1 and CDR2: MDHEN, SYDVKM. In DNA form, the CDR3 reads TGTGCCAGCAGCACAAAGAAGCCCCAGCATTTT. Translation: CASSTKKPQHF.

The chain carries TRBV30 and TRBJ2-1; D not certain. Trimming stripped 5 bases from V and 9 bases from J, with 20 bases between. This CDR3 comprises 14 residues. Germline V gene lookup returns CDR1 GTSNPN and CDR2 SVGIG (reference sequence). In nucleotides, the CDR3 is TGTGCCTGGTCCCCCTTGTGGGCAGGCTCTGAGCAGTTCTTC. Its protein product is CAWSPLWAGSEQFF.

Only one count was recorded for this clone. The rearrangement links TRBV19 to TRBJ1-2; a possible D gene is TRBD1 (5 bases). CDR1 is LNHDA, CDR2 SQIVND, per germline (reference sequence). Trimming removed 6 bases from V and 8 bases from J, with 16 bases in between. This CDR3 region has 13 residues. The DNA of the CDR3 is TGTGCCAGTAGCAGGGACCGTTTGGGGGGCTACACCTTC. It translates to CASSRDRLGGYTF.

This clone came up a few times. The chain uses TRBV6-1 and TRBJ1-2; no firm D call. The ends were cut back, 0 bases at V and 2 bases at J, with 10 bases in the middle. This CDR3 spans 15 amino acids. The germline gives CDR1 MNHNS, CDR2 SASEGT. CDR3 sequence: CASSEATGENYGYTF. The CDR3 DNA is TGTGCCAGCAGTGAAGCAACCGGGGAGAACTATGGCTACACCTTC.

The chain joins TRBV12-1 to TRBJ2-7; TRBD2, as called in the table, went unchecked against the DNA. TRBV12-1 is a pseudogene. The CDR3 covers 15 residues. The CDR3 coding sequence is TGTGCCAGCAGTCCCTCGATCGGGAGCTCCTACGAGCAGTACTTC. This gives the protein CASSPSIGSSYEQYF.

CDR3 nucleotide sequence: TGTGCCAGCAGCTCGACTAGCACAGATACGCAGTATTTT. The encoded protein is CASSSTSTDTQYF. The chain combines TRBV7-9 with TRBJ2-3; D is uncertain. The CDR3 has 13 residues. Germline V gives CDR1 SEHNR, CDR2 FQNEAQ (reference sequence). V shed 4 bases and J shed 0 bases, with 5 bases lying between them.

The chain links TRBV4-1 to TRBJ1-1, with D hard to call. The CDR3 sequence is 14 residues long. Trimming took 1 base from V and 9 from J, leaving 15 bases between them. The germline V gene encodes CDR1 MGHRA and CDR2 YSYEKL. CDR3 nucleotide sequence: TGCGCCAGCAGCCAAGCATCGCGGAGTAGACAAGCTTTCTTT. Translated, it gives CASSQASRSRQAFF.

The chain couples TRBV12-5 to TRBJ1-6, with D unclear. CDR1 LGHNT and CDR2 FRNRAP come from the germline V gene. This CDR3 is built from 12 residues. Trimming took 1 base from V and 10 from J, leaving 5 bases between them. In DNA form, the CDR3 reads TGTGCTAGTGGTTTGGGTCCCTCACCCCTCCACTTT. Its translation: CASGLGPSPLHF.

This sequence joins TRBV28 and TRBJ1-5; 10 bases map to TRBD1. The CDR3 covers 17 residues. CDR1 and CDR2 from the germline V gene are MDHEN and SYDVKM. The junction had 12 bases not matched to a gene; V was cut back by 5 bases and J by 5 bases. CDR3 bases: TGTGCCAGCAGTCGACCTCCGGGACAGGGGTGGGATCAGCCCCAGCATTTT. It encodes CASSRPPGQGWDQPQHF.

The chain carries TRBV12-5 and TRBJ2-2; TRBD2 matches at 12 bases. Unmatched junction bases numbered 0, after V lost 0 bases and J lost 1 base. The CDR3 is 17 residues long. Germline values: CDR1 LGHNT, CDR2 FRNRAP. Written as DNA, the CDR3 is TGTGCTAGTGGTTTGGTACTAGCGGGGGGGAACACCGGGGAGCTGTTTTTT. Amino acid sequence: CASGLVLAGGNTGELFF.